One and the same sample provided the 7 T cell receptor beta chains below, sequenced in a study of Tregs in tolerant kidney transplant recipients. TCRdb's copy holds only in-frame clones and misses some; the assay was immunoSEQ multiplex PCR. This sample carries roughly 66,000 clones, 80% to 95% of them seen once, and the ten largest clones take 9.5% to 12%. This sample comprised CD8+ T cells from blood, obtained before the transplant. The receptor set was obtained from a human donor who received a combined kidney and bone marrow transplant.

This chain connects TRBV4-2 to TRBJ1-1, with TRBD1 matching 7 bases. Germline lookup yields CDR1 LGHNA and CDR2 YNFKEQ. After removal of 5 bases from V and 0 bases from J, the junction contained 6 bases not matched to a gene. The CDR3 runs 15 residues. The CDR3: CASSADRIMNTEAFF. Written as DNA, the CDR3 is TGTGCCAGCAGCGCGGACAGGATTATGAACACTGAAGCTTTCTTT.

The V call is TRBV27, the J call TRBJ1-2; 7 bases are a match to TRBD1. Trimming removed 8 bases from V and 4 bases from J; junction bases left unmatched: 7. The CDR3 is made up of 13 amino acids. Germline V gene data show CDR1 as MNHEY and CDR2 as SMNVEV (reference sequence). The CDR3 here is CASGETGVYGYTF. In DNA form, the CDR3 reads TGTGCCAGCGGGGAAACAGGGGTCTATGGCTACACCTTC.

The V and J genes are TRBV9 and TRBJ1-1; perhaps TRBD1 as D (6 bases). V lost 4 bases and J 3 bases, leaving 10 bases between the germline ends. CDR1 SGDLS and CDR2 YYNGEE come from the germline V gene. The CDR3 is 13 amino acids. CDR3 sequence reads: CASSLWTDTEAFF. The CDR3 nucleotides read TGTGCCAGCAGCCTCTGGACAGACACTGAAGCTTTCTTT.

This chain connects TRBV2 to TRBJ2-3; TRBD2 matches at 11 bases. The germline CDR1 and CDR2 sequences are SNHLY and FYNNEI. The CDR3 totals 19 residues. Germline trimming cut 3 bases from V and 2 bases from J; bases unmatched to any gene: 13. CDR3 coding DNA: TGTGCCAGCAGTGATCCTGTGGCTAGCGGGGGGCCTACCACAGATACGCAGTATTTT. Encoded protein: CASSDPVASGGPTTDTQYF.

The chain carries TRBV11-2 and TRBJ1-6; the D is unclear. Germline values: CDR1 SGHAT, CDR2 FQNNGV. V lost 1 base, J lost 13 bases, and 20 bases lay in between. This CDR3 has 16 amino acids. CDR3 sequence: CASSLGPRHGNLPLHF. The CDR3 nucleotides are TGTGCCAGCAGCTTAGGCCCCAGACACGGAAATTTGCCCCTCCACTTT.

This chain uses TRBV4-2 with TRBJ1-3; D unclear. Per germline, CDR1 LGHNA and CDR2 YNFKEQ. The V end lost 2 bases, the J end lost 0 bases, and 11 bases lay between the germline ends. This CDR3 spans 16 amino acids. The CDR3 bases are TGTGCCAGCAGCCAACTTAGCGGGGTCTCTGGAAACACCATATATTTT. The encoded protein is CASSQLSGVSGNTIYF.

The chain joins TRBV29-1 to TRBJ2-7; a possible D gene is TRBD1 (6 bases). V was shortened by 5 bases and J by 4 bases, with 9 bases between the two germline ends. The CDR3 covers 11 residues. CDR1 is SQVTM and CDR2 is ANQGSEA in the germline V gene. The CDR3, as DNA: TGCAGCGTTTCACAGGGTTACGAGCAGTACTTC. The encoded protein is CSVSQGYEQYF.